The 10 T cell receptor beta chains in this list originate from one sample, sequenced in a study of cytotoxic CD8 clonotypes in ibrutinib-treated CLL listed by TCRdb under 2021. Taken with the paper, the label for time point translates to: roughly 2 years on ibrutinib. The method behind the library was the immunoSEQ multiplex PCR assay. TCRdb mirrors the immuneACCESS table, restricted to in-frame sequences. Some clones are absent from its copies; in checked studies, under half trace to an unresolved V gene, and the reason for the others is unknown. Across this sample there are roughly 45,000 clones, with 60% to 70% seen only once. The ten largest clonotypes hold 20% to 25% of the sample. The sample was PBMCs, taken after 24 months of ibrutinib treatment. The receptors originated from a human donor with chronic lymphocytic leukemia.

V is TRBV20-1 and J is TRBJ2-1; D might be TRBD1 (6 bases). Trimming left V 8 bases short and J 6 bases short, with 11 bases between. Germline V gives CDR1 DFQATT, CDR2 SNEGSKA (reference sequence). This CDR3 spans 11 amino acids. CDR3 residues: CSTSRGNEQFF. As DNA, the CDR3 is TGCAGTACCAGCAGGGGCAATGAGCAGTTCTTC.

The chain carries TRBV2 and TRBJ2-7; possibly TRBD1 for D (5 bases). The germline CDR1 and CDR2 sequences are SNHLY and FYNNEI. The CDR3 spans 15 residues. With 0 bases removed from V and 4 bases from J, the gap between germline ends came to 13 bases. The CDR3 coding sequence is TGTGCCAGCAGTGAAGCGTGGACACCGGATTACGAGCAGTACTTC. It codes for CASSEAWTPDYEQYF.

The V gene is TRBV28, the J gene TRBJ1-1, with D hard to call. Trimming removed 7 bases at V and 2 bases at J, with 11 bases between. Per the germline V gene, CDR1 is MDHEN and CDR2 is SYDVKM. This CDR3 contains 13 residues. This CDR3 reads CASMAGYNTEAFF. CDR3 bases: TGTGCCAGCATGGCAGGCTATAACACTGAAGCTTTCTTT. Full variable domain (outside the CDR3, taken from reference TRBV28 and TRBJ1-1): DVKVTQSSRYLVKRTGEKVFLECVQDMDHENMFWYRQDPGLGLRLIYFSYDVKMKEKGDIPEGYSVSREKKERFSLILESASTNQTSMYLCASMAGYNTEAFFGQGTRLTVV.

V gene TRBV5-1 combines with J gene TRBJ2-4; D gene unclear. V lost 4 bases to trimming and J lost 1 base, with 12 bases between them. The germline CDR1 and CDR2 sequences are SGHRS and YFSETQ. This CDR3 comprises 15 residues. CDR3 sequence: CASSRTLDAKNIQYF. CDR3 nucleotides: TGCGCCAGCAGCCGTACGTTGGACGCCAAAAACATTCAGTACTTC.

The chain joins TRBV13 to TRBJ2-7, with TRBD2 as a possible D gene (5 bases). This CDR3 contains 14 residues. Germline lookup yields CDR1 PRHDT and CDR2 FYEKMQ (reference sequence). Trimming removed 1 base at V and 2 bases at J, with 9 bases between. For the CDR3, the DNA is TGTGCCAGCAGCTTAGAAGCGGAGACCTACGAGCAGTACTTC. This gives the protein CASSLEAETYEQYF. Full variable domain (outside the CDR3, taken from reference TRBV13 and TRBJ2-7): AAGVIQSPRHLIKEKRETATLKCYPIPRHDTVYWYQQGPGQDPQFLISFYEKMQSDKGSIPDRFSAQQFSDYHSELNMSSLELGDSALYFCASSLEAETYEQYFGPGTRLTVT.

The V call is TRBV4-2, the J call TRBJ2-2, with TRBD2 matching over 12 bases. The germline V gene encodes CDR1 LGHNA and CDR2 YNFKEQ. The V and J ends lost 0 bases and 6 bases, in that order; junction bases with no gene match: 14. The CDR3 is made up of 20 amino acids. The CDR3 DNA is TGTGCCAGCAGCCAAGACCCCTTACTAGCGGGGGGCCCTCGCCCCGGGGAGCTGTTTTTT. Translation gives CASSQDPLLAGGPRPGELFF.

This clone was counted many times. This rearrangement joins TRBV4-2 to TRBJ1-1; D remains unclear. Trimming stripped 1 base from V and 5 bases from J, with 17 bases between. From germline, CDR1 is LGHNA and CDR2 YNFKEQ. The CDR3 extends over 16 amino acids. The CDR3 DNA reads TGTGCCAGCAGCCAAGGGATCGCAACTGGGGAGACTGAAGCTTTCTTT. Its protein product is CASSQGIATGETEAFF.

This sequence joins TRBV19 and TRBJ2-7; 11 bases are shared with TRBD1. The germline V gene has CDR1 LNHDA and CDR2 SQIVND (reference sequence). The ends lost 5 bases at V and 1 base at J; junction bases unmatched: 1. This CDR3 contains 14 residues. The CDR3 DNA reads TGTGCCAGTAGTGGACAGGGGGCGTCCTACGAGCAGTACTTC. It specifies CASSGQGASYEQYF.

This chain joins TRBV7-8 and TRBJ2-3; no clear D gene. CDR1 and CDR2 (germline): SGHVS, FQNEAQ. The CDR3 has 15 residues. Trimming stripped 1 base from V and 6 bases from J, with 14 bases between. The CDR3 DNA reads TGTGCCAGCAGCTTAGGAGGCCCTAAAGGGGATACGCAGTATTTT. The encoded protein is CASSLGGPKGDTQYF.

This chain links TRBV2 with TRBJ1-2, with a weak D call TRBD1 (6 bases). The CDR3 consists of 14 residues. Trimming left V 6 bases short and J 6 bases short, with 17 bases between. CDR1 is SNHLY and CDR2 is FYNNEI in the germline V gene. CDR3 residues: CASSFRGAGDGYTF. CDR3 nucleotide sequence: TGTGCCAGCAGCTTCAGGGGAGCCGGGGATGGCTACACCTTC.